This TCR beta chain is drawn from a study of OX40 agonist ivuxolimab in advanced cancers. About the study: Patients enrolled in dose escalation were diagnosed with hepatocellular carcinoma, melanoma, renal cell or head and neck cancer. One patient with hepatocellular carcinoma and two with cutaneous melanoma, three in all, had partial responses. General study results and limits: Relative to CD4+, CD8+ T cells held more expanded clones on average.

Comment on this clone: Antigen specificity is unknown.

CDR3 length: 15 amino acids. With 6 bases removed from V and 4 bases from J, the gap between germline ends came to 17 bases. Germline V gives CDR1 MNHEY, CDR2 SVGAGI. Autoimmune disease history or systemic immunosuppression was exclusionary. Here immunoSEQ multiplex PCR was the method, and the copy in TCRdb shows in-frame clones only, minus some. The table shows tens of thousands of clones, with about four fifths occurring only once. Material: CD4+ or CD8+ T cells sorted from blood, obtained in a trial of the OX40 agonist ivuxolimab. This sequence originates from an adult with an advanced solid tumor such as melanoma, head and neck, liver or kidney cancer. The chain has TRBV6-5 and TRBJ2-3; maybe TRBD1 (5 bases). The CDR3, as DNA: TGTGCCAGCAGCCCACTGACAGCAGGTGCAGATACGCAGTATTTT. The encoded protein is CASSPLTAGADTQYF.